This paragraph reports one T cell receptor beta chain. This sample stems from a study of blood T cell repertoires in COVID-19. Study details: Acute and convalescent COVID-19 specimens originated in the United States, Italy and Spain. The cDNA or gDNA used as material had been derived from T cells, B-cell-depleted T cells, or PBMCs.

Germline assignment: CDR1 SQVTM and CDR2 ANQGSEA. Trimming cost V 0 bases and J 7 bases; bases outside gene matches: 9. The CDR3 is 15 residues long. As processed by the authors: Amplification from reference gene primers served as the basis for estimated nucleated cell counts. Assay used: immunoSEQ multiplex PCR; TCRdb lists only in-frame clones, some missing. V and J calls plus clone size are reproduced from that table; the DNA served to infer D and trimming. The sample comprises around 71,000 clones, approximately 83% of which are singletons, and around 7% rests with the top ten. Seattle's enrolled individuals joined amid active infection and were then monitored longitudinally.

Sequencing was done on a sample of peripheral blood. The chain carries TRBV29-1 and TRBJ2-1; 7 bases map to TRBD2. The sequence was obtained from a man between 25 and 39 years old with COVID-19, enrolled during active disease. CDR3 amino acids: CSVEDGGKRMNEQFF. The CDR3, as DNA: TGCAGCGTTGAAGACGGGGGGAAGAGAATGAATGAGCAGTTCTTC.